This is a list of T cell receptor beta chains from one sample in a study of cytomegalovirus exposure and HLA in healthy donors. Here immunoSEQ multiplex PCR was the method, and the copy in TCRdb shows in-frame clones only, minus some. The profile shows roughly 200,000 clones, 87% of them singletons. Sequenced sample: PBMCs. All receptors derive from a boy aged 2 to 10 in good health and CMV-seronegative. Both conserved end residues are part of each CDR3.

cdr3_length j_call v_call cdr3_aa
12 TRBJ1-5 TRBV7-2 CASSLGGRPQHF
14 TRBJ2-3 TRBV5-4 CASSQTGGTDTQYF
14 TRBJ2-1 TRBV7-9 CASSVTGGGGEQFF
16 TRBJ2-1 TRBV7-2 CASSLVGLASYNEQFF
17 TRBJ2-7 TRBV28 CASRPPTGTSGKNEQYF
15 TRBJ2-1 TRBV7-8 CASSLLDYNDNEQFF
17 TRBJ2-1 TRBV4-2 CASSQVGEGVSYNEQFF
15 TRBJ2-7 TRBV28 CASSQSFQSLYEQYF
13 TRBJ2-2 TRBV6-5 CASSEGDTGELFF
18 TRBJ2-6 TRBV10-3 CAITNSGQLSSGANVLTF
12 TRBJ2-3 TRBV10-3 CAIGGKEGTQYF
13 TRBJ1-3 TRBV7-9 CASSTPPGNTIYF
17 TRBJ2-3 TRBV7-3 CASSLKPRGSGGHTQYF
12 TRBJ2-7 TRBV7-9 CASGGPFYEQYF
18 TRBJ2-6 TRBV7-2 CASSPTTGTNSGANVLTF
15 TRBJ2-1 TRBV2 CASRETSGRTDEQFF
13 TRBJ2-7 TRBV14 CASSHSTVYEQYF
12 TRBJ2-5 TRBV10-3 CAIGRDQETQYF
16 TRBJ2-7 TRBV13 CASSPGKEGRYLEQYF
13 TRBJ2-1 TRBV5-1 CASSSGLGNEQFF
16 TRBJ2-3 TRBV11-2 CASSPPAGGVTDTQYF
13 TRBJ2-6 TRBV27 CASSHSGANVLTF
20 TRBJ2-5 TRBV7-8 CASSLVASNLVGPVKETQYF
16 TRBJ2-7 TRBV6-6 CASSYTKQGARYEQYF
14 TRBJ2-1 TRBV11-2 CASSLGASLYEQFF
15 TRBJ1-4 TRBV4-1 CASSPATGGVEKLFF
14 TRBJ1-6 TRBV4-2 CASSNDRMDSPLHF
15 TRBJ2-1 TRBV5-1 CASSLGLADYNEQFF
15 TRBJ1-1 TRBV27 CASSSGGGPGTEAFF
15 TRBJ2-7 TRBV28 CASSSRRDRGDEQYF
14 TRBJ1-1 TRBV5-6 CASSSRGQGTEAFF
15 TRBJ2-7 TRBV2 CASSGPGTGRYEQYF
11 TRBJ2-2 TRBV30 CAGPGAGELFF
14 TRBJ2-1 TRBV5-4 CASSRTSDYNEQFF
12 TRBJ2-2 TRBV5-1 CASSVRDGELFF
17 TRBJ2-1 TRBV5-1 CASSWGLAGSSYNEQFF
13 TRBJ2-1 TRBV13 CASSSLVVYEQFF
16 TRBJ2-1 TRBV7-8 CASSSTRLADHNEQFF
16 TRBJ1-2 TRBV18 CASSPNIQGGHYGYTF
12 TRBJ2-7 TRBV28 CATGKTGYEQYF
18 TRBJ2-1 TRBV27 CASTPLKTRSLANNEQFF
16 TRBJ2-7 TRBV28 CASSLWTPGQGGEQYF
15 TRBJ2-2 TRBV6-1 CASSSSGGAPGELFF
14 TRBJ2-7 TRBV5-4 CASTLGRDHHEQYF
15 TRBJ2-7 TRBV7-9 CSSSQTQWDTAEQYF
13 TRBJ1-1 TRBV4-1 CASSQGQNTEAFF
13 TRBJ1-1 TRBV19 CATEEERNTEAFF
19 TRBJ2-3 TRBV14 CASSFRDPLAGAPTDTQYF
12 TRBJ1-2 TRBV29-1 CSAPGVSYGYTF
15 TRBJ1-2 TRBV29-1 CSVEGGSGRVYGYTF
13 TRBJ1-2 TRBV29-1 CSVLTENNYGYTF
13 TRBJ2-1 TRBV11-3 CASSPGTRGEQFF
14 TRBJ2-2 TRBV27 CASSWGPRTGELFF
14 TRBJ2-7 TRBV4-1 CASSQGTGDREQCF
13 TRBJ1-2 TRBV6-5 CASSARQGGGYTF
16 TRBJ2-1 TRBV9 CASSLGTSGEANEQFF
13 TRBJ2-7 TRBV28 CATQGGSMGEQYF
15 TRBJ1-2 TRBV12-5 CASGLVSCPGNGYTF
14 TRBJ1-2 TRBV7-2 CASSSRQVPYGYTF
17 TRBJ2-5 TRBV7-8 CASSLVTGRKAQETQYF